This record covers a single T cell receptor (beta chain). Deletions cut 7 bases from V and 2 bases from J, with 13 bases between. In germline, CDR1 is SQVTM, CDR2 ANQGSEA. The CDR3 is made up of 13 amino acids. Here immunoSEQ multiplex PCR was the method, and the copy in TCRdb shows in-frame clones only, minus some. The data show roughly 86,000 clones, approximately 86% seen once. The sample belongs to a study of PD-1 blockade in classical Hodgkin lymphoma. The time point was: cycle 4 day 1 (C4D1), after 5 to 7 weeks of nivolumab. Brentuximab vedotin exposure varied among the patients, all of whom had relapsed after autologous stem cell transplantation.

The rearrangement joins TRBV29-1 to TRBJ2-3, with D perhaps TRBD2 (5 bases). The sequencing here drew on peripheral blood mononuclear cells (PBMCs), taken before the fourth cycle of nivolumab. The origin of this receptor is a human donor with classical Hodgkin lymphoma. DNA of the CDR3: TGCAGCGCCCAAGCGGACCCCACAGATACGCAGTATTTT. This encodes CSAQADPTDTQYF.